These 28 T cell receptor beta chains originate from one sample sequenced in a study of T cell repertoires in aging, cancer and after chemotherapy. Peripheral blood genomic DNA, not sorted cells or RNA, was the template. A mixed TRB-A/B primer pool amplified rearranged TRB by multiplex touch-down PCR. TCRdb fed the multiplex PCR reads into MiXCR, producing one record per CDR3 protein. The sample has around 13,000 distinct CDR3 sequences; 35% are singletons. The sample comprised blood. The receptors originated from a human donor in good health. The donor label of this sample is uncertain.

This clonotype appeared a few times. This rearrangement joins TRBV15 to TRBJ2-1, with TRBD2 identical over 7 bases. Germline V gene data show CDR1 as LNHNV and CDR2 as YYDKDF (reference sequence). The CDR3 is 13 amino acids. The junction had 5 bases not matched to a gene; V was cut back by 5 bases and J by 7 bases. DNA of the CDR3: TGTGCCACCAGCGGACTAGGCCCTAATGAGCAGTTCTTC. It encodes CATSGLGPNEQFF.

By its share, this clonotype is medium-sized (0.01 to 0.1%). This chain's CDR3 is CASSDARAGQETQYF. The CDR3 nucleotides read TGTGCCAGTAGTGACGCAAGAGCGGGTCAAGAGACCCAGTACTTC. The V gene is TRBV19, the J gene TRBJ2-5; possibly TRBD2 for D (6 bases). V dropped 5 bases and J dropped 2 bases, with 15 bases sitting between them. The CDR3 has 15 residues. CDR1 is LNHDA, CDR2 SQIVND, per germline (reference sequence).

This clonotype was seen more than once but under ten times. The gene calls are TRBV15 and TRBJ2-6, with 9 bases lining up with TRBD1. Losses at the gene ends were 8 bases for V and 5 bases for J; bases not matched to a gene: 10. The CDR3 extends over 16 amino acids. Per the germline V gene, CDR1 is LNHNV and CDR2 is YYDKDF (reference sequence). CDR3 nucleotide sequence: TGTGCCACCCGACTCGCGGGACAGGGTAGGGCCAACGTCCTGACTTTC. This gives the protein CATRLAGQGRANVLTF.

This clonotype was found a few times. The J gene is TRBJ2-5, the V gene TRBV18; the D gene is possibly TRBD2 (5 bases). Deletions cut 6 bases from V and 5 bases from J, with 13 bases between. CDR1 and CDR2 from the germline V gene are KGHSH and LQKENI. The CDR3 contains 13 residues. The CDR3 spells CASSEVLRETQYF. CDR3 sequence (DNA): TGTGCCAGCTCGGAGGTATTAAGGGAGACCCAGTACTTC.

This clonotype was seen more than once but under ten times. CDR3 bases: TGTGCCAGCAGTCCCCGGAGGGGGCAAAGGCATTCACCCCTCCACTTT. Translated, it gives CASSPRRGQRHSPLHF. V and J are TRBV12-3 or TRBV12-4 and TRBJ1-6; 7 positions agree with TRBD1. The CDR3 has 16 amino acids. The junction had 12 bases not matched to a gene; V was cut back by 5 bases and J by 8 bases.

This clonotype was seen more than once but under ten times. The chain links TRBV5-6 to TRBJ2-1, with 10 bases matching TRBD2. Trimming cost V 6 bases and J 9 bases; bases outside gene matches: 15. Germline loops: CDR1 SGHDT, CDR2 YYEEEE. The CDR3 consists of 16 residues. CDR3 coding DNA: TGTGCCAGCACCAGATTGCTAGCGGGAGTTTCCACTGAGCAGTTCTTC. Protein: CASTRLLAGVSTEQFF.

The gene calls are TRBV6-5 and TRBJ1-2; no clear D. V gave up 5 bases and J gave up 4 bases, with 17 bases separating them. Germline V gene sequence: CDR1 MNHEY, CDR2 SVGAGI. This CDR3 has 15 residues. This chain's CDR3 is CASSLTVTDIYGYTF. The CDR3 coding sequence is TGTGCCAGCAGTCTCACAGTCACCGATATCTATGGCTACACCTTC.

There are a few counts of this clonotype. The rearrangement uses TRBV30 and TRBJ2-7; D perhaps matches TRBD2 (6 bases). The CDR3 has 13 residues. Trimming shortened V by 4 bases and J by 7 bases, and 17 bases separated the two germline ends. The germline CDR1 and CDR2 sequences are GTSNPN and SVGIG (reference sequence). The CDR3 region is CAWNRDWTREQYF. The CDR3 DNA is TGTGCCTGGAATCGGGACTGGACCCGGGAGCAGTACTTC.

V is TRBV6-2 or TRBV6-3 and J is TRBJ2-7; tentatively, D is TRBD2 (7 bases). With 5 bases removed from V and 4 bases from J, the gap between germline ends came to 18 bases. CDR3 length: 15 amino acids. Germline CDR1 is MNHEY and CDR2 is SVGEGT. CDR3 coding DNA: TGTGCCAGCAGTATCCTTACAGGGAGGGGATACGAGCAGTACTTC. This translates into CASSILTGRGYEQYF.

The rearrangement uses TRBV6-5 and TRBJ2-5; 16 bases are shared with TRBD2. This CDR3 is 16 amino acids long. J gave up 4 bases and V 6 bases, and 5 bases lay outside the gene matches. Germline V gene sequence: CDR1 MNHEY, CDR2 SVGAGI. The CDR3 protein is CASSQGLAGGRETQYF. DNA of the CDR3: TGTGCCAGCAGCCAGGGACTAGCGGGGGGGCGAGAGACCCAGTACTTC.

The V and J genes are TRBV10-3 and TRBJ2-3, with no clear D. V lost 8 bases and J 1 base, leaving 10 bases between the germline ends. There are 13 residues in the CDR3. Germline assignment: CDR1 ENHRY and CDR2 SYGVKD. In DNA form, the CDR3 reads TGTGCCATCGCCGGATCGGGCACAGATACGCAGTATTTT. Translating it yields CAIAGSGTDTQYF.

As concerns this clonotype: The junction does not match germline at one end; this may be a read error. The chain combines TRBV6-8 with TRBJ1-1, with D possibly matching TRBD1 (6 bases). The germline gives CDR1 MNHGY, CDR2 SAAAGT. The CDR3 sequence is 14 residues long. CDR3 nucleotides: TGTGCCAGCAGGCTACAGGGAGAGAGCACTGAGGCTTTCTTT. It yields the protein CASRLQGESTEAFF.

This clonotype has a handful of counts. The V call is TRBV11-1, the J call TRBJ1-5; TRBD1 agrees at 7 bases. The CDR3 contains 13 residues. Per the germline V gene, CDR1 is SGHAT and CDR2 is FQDESV (reference sequence). Germline trimming cut 4 bases from V and 16 bases from J; bases unmatched to any gene: 13. CDR3 protein: CASSSDRTGEIHF. In DNA form, the CDR3 reads TGTGCCAGCAGCTCGGACCGGACAGGAGAGATCCATTTT.

This clonotype is judged medium-sized. The chain links TRBV29-1 to TRBJ2-1, with 10 bases identical to TRBD2. Germline V gene sequence: CDR1 SQVTM, CDR2 ANQGSEA. The CDR3 spans 14 residues. The ends lost 4 bases at V and 5 bases at J; junction bases unmatched: 5. The CDR3 nucleotides are TGCAGCGTTGCTCGGCTAGCGGGAGACAATGAGCAGTTCTTC. Translation: CSVARLAGDNEQFF.

The chain combines TRBV19 with TRBJ1-5; 10 bases are a match to TRBD1. CDR3 length equals 16 residues. Trimming at V came to 4 bases and at J to 7 bases, leaving 10 bases not matched to a gene. Germline assignment: CDR1 LNHDA and CDR2 SQIVND (reference sequence). Here the CDR3 DNA reads TGTGCCAGTAGTACCTGGGACAGGGGTCTGAGCCAGCCCCAGCATTTT. This translates into CASSTWDRGLSQPQHF.

By sample share, this clonotype is medium-sized. The V and J genes are TRBV19 and TRBJ2-2, with unresolved D. This CDR3 has 14 amino acids. Trimming took off 7 bases at V and 5 bases at J, with 14 bases between the two ends. Germline CDR1 reads LNHDA; CDR2 reads SQIVND (reference sequence). CDR3 amino acids: CASIDSRKTGELFF. DNA of the CDR3: TGTGCCAGTATAGATTCGCGGAAGACCGGGGAGCTGTTTTTT.

This clonotype turned up a few times. The J gene is TRBJ2-5, the V gene TRBV6-5, with 7 bases lining up with TRBD2. Germline assignment: CDR1 MNHEY and CDR2 SVGAGI. The junction had 4 bases not matched to a gene; V was cut back by 0 bases and J by 0 bases. The CDR3 runs 16 residues. CDR3 bases: TGTGCCAGCAGTTACTCGGGTAGCGGGTACCAAGAGACCCAGTACTTC. It yields the protein CASSYSGSGYQETQYF.

This chain uses TRBV18 with TRBJ2-2; maybe TRBD2 (5 bases). The V end lost 6 bases, the J end lost 3 bases, and 11 bases lay between the germline ends. Germline assignment: CDR1 KGHSH and CDR2 LQKENI. The CDR3 spans 14 residues. The CDR3 loop reads CASSPGFDTGELFF. The CDR3 bases are TGTGCCAGCTCCCCGGGGTTCGACACCGGGGAGCTGTTTTTT.

The V gene is TRBV6-6, the J gene TRBJ2-4; D not resolved. Trimming pared 0 bases from V and 6 bases from J, leaving 15 bases between. This CDR3 is 16 amino acids long. Germline V CDR1 and CDR2: MNHNY, SVGAGI (reference sequence). CDR3 sequence (DNA): TGTGCCAGCAGTTACTCGCAGCCGCAGACATTAAACATTCAGTACTTC. Protein: CASSYSQPQTLNIQYF.

This clonotype is medium-sized. The CDR3 coding sequence is TGTGCCAGCTCACCTAGCACAGATACGCAGTATTTT. Its protein product is CASSPSTDTQYF. The chain uses TRBV18 and TRBJ2-3; the D is unclear. Germline V gene data show CDR1 as KGHSH and CDR2 as LQKENI. V was pared by 3 bases and J by 0 bases, with 1 base between. The CDR3 totals 12 residues. Based on the CDR3 plus reference TRBV18 and TRBJ2-3, the full variable domain is NAGVMQNPRHLVRRRGQEARLRCSPMKGHSHVYWYRQLPEEGLKFMVYLQKENIIDESGMPKERFSAEFPKEGPSILRIQQVVRGDSAAYFCASSPSTDTQYFGPGTRLTVL.

In its sample, this clonotype was seen a few times. The genes are TRBV29-1 and TRBJ1-2; a weak D match, TRBD1 (5 bases). This CDR3 is 12 amino acids long. Germline V CDR1 and CDR2: SQVTM, ANQGSEA. V was shortened by 6 bases and J by 7 bases, with 15 bases between the two germline ends. The CDR3 loop is CSVVTAGLGYTF. For the CDR3, the DNA is TGCAGCGTGGTGACCGCGGGGCTTGGCTACACCTTC.

This clonotype appeared a few times. The chain employs TRBV5-6 and TRBJ2-5; D is undetermined. The CDR3 has 12 amino acids. V dropped 1 base and J dropped 5 bases, with 6 bases sitting between them. Germline CDR1 and CDR2: SGHDT and YYEEEE. The CDR3: CASSLPDETQYF. As DNA, the CDR3 is TGTGCCAGCAGCTTGCCAGACGAGACCCAGTACTTC.

This clonotype occurred a few times. V and J are TRBV19 and TRBJ1-1; D ambiguous. Trimming stripped 7 bases from V and 1 base from J, with 7 bases between. The CDR3 spans 12 residues. CDR1 is LNHDA and CDR2 is SQIVND in the germline V gene (reference sequence). The CDR3 DNA reads TGTGCCAGTACTCGCGGGAACACTGAAGCTTTCTTT. It specifies CASTRGNTEAFF.

V usage is TRBV7-6 and J usage is TRBJ2-7, with D possibly being TRBD1 (5 bases). The CDR3 contains 13 residues. V was shortened by 3 bases and J by 5 bases, with 11 bases between the two germline ends. Germline lookup yields CDR1 SGHVS and CDR2 FNYEAQ. CDR3 amino acids: CASSFGQDNEQYF. DNA for the CDR3: TGTGCCAGCAGCTTTGGTCAGGACAACGAGCAGTACTTC. The full variable domain, with the rest looked up from reference TRBV7-6 and TRBJ2-7, is GAGVSQSPRYKVTKRGQDVALRCDPISGHVSLYWYRQALGQGPEFLTYFNYEAQQDKSGLPNDRFSAERPEGSISTLTIQRTEQRDSAMYRCASSFGQDNEQYFGPGTRLTVT.

This sequence joins TRBV15 and TRBJ2-5; no clear D. Germline V CDR1 and CDR2: LNHNV, YYDKDF (reference sequence). The CDR3 is 14 residues long. The V gene lost 0 bases and the J gene lost 3 bases, with 8 bases spanning the gap. The CDR3 is CATSRETYKETQYF. For the CDR3, the DNA is TGTGCCACCAGCAGAGAGACATATAAAGAGACCCAGTACTTC.

This clonotype was recorded once. This may be a read error, as it is one base from a much larger clone. V usage is TRBV29-1 and J usage is TRBJ1-2, with D unresolved. The germline gives CDR1 SQVTM, CDR2 ANQGSEA. V was trimmed by 4 bases and J by 0 bases, leaving 9 bases between them. The CDR3 spans 13 residues. Here the CDR3 DNA reads TGCAGCGTTGGAGACGACCCTAACTATGGCTACACCTTC. It codes for CSVGDDPNYGYTF.

V is TRBV6-2 or TRBV6-3 and J is TRBJ2-1; TRBD2 matches at 9 bases. V lost 4 bases and J lost 4; bases outside the gene matches: 11. This CDR3 region has 17 residues. CDR1 and CDR2 (germline): MNHEY, SVGEGT. CDR3 coding DNA: TGTGCCAGCAGTTGGTCCCCCCCTAGCGGGATGTACAATGAGCAGTTCTTC. This codes for CASSWSPPSGMYNEQFF.

Points on this clonotype: A much larger clone lies a single base off, so this may be a read error. V is TRBV6-4 and J is TRBJ2-3; 9 nucleotides agree with TRBD2. CDR1 and CDR2 from the germline V gene are MRHNA and SNTAGT. The CDR3 consists of 15 residues. Trimming cost V 0 bases and J 4 bases; bases outside gene matches: 2. CDR3: CASSDSGGGADTQYF. The CDR3 DNA follows: TGTGCCAGCAGTGACTCTGGCGGGGGGGCAGATACGCAGTATTTT.